Listed below are T cell receptor beta chains from one sample, sequenced in a study of spatial heterogeneity in lung cancer. TCRdb reanalysed the 5' RACE reads using MiXCR and keeps one entry per CDR3 protein. The repertoire holds roughly 4,500 distinct CDR3 sequences, roughly 8% seen once, with about 14% in the top ten. Sample: lung tumor tissue, taken at surgery. These receptors all come from a male donor with early-stage non-small cell lung cancer. Both conserved end residues are part of each CDR3. The D gene is left open where the match is weak. Clone size is not always given. Where it is, it says once, few, many or a class for expanded clones.

d_call: -
v_call: TRBV2
j_call: TRBJ1-2
clone_size: -
cdr3_aa: CASSPGPSQPSYGYTF
cdr3_nt: TGTGCCAGCAGTCCTGGGCCTTCCCAGCCCTCTTATGGCTACACCTTC

d_call: -
v_call: TRBV5-1
j_call: TRBJ2-3
clone_size: medium-sized
cdr3_aa: CASSLVNGDTQYF
cdr3_nt: TGCGCCAGCAGCTTGGTCAATGGAGATACGCAGTATTTT

d_call: TRBD1
v_call: TRBV15
j_call: TRBJ2-7
clone_size: medium-sized
cdr3_aa: CATSARSRDSYEQYF
cdr3_nt: TGTGCCACCAGCGCCCGTTCCCGGGACAGCTACGAGCAGTACTTC

d_call: -
v_call: TRBV7-2
j_call: TRBJ2-5
clone_size: few
cdr3_aa: CASSFKGSQETQYF
cdr3_nt: TGTGCCAGCAGCTTTAAGGGCAGTCAAGAGACCCAGTACTTC

d_call: TRBD1
v_call: TRBV5-1
j_call: TRBJ2-2
clone_size: medium-sized
cdr3_aa: CASSWTQGQGSVVGELFF
cdr3_nt: TGCGCCAGCAGCTGGACGCAGGGACAGGGCTCGGTTGTCGGGGAGCTGTTTTTT

d_call: -
v_call: TRBV12-3/TRBV12-4
j_call: TRBJ2-7
clone_size: many
cdr3_aa: CASTRSGLSYEQYF
cdr3_nt: TGTGCCAGCACTAGATCAGGGTTATCCTACGAGCAGTACTTC

d_call: -
v_call: TRBV6-5
j_call: TRBJ1-1
clone_size: medium-sized
cdr3_aa: CASSQRGRGAEAFF
cdr3_nt: TGTGCCAGCAGCCAGAGGGGCAGGGGCGCTGAAGCTTTCTTT

d_call: TRBD2
v_call: TRBV11-3
j_call: TRBJ2-1
clone_size: medium-sized
cdr3_aa: CASSLRGEYNEQFF
cdr3_nt: TGTGCCAGCAGCTTACGGGGGGAGTACAATGAGCAGTTCTTC

d_call: -
v_call: TRBV29-1
j_call: TRBJ2-1
clone_size: medium-sized
cdr3_aa: CSSLGGTYNEQFF
cdr3_nt: TGCAGCTCACTAGGGGGTACCTACAATGAGCAGTTCTTC

d_call: -
v_call: TRBV6-5
j_call: TRBJ2-5
clone_size: few
cdr3_aa: CASSSGTGSETQYF
cdr3_nt: TGTGCCAGCAGTTCCGGGACGGGCTCAGAGACCCAGTACTTC

d_call: -
v_call: TRBV20-1
j_call: TRBJ2-3
clone_size: many
cdr3_aa: CSARGAGGSTDTQYF
cdr3_nt: TGCAGTGCTAGAGGTGCCGGGGGTAGCACAGATACGCAGTATTTT

d_call: -
v_call: TRBV6-6
j_call: TRBJ2-5
clone_size: medium-sized
cdr3_aa: CASSYPGQSQETQYF
cdr3_nt: TGTGCCAGCAGTTACCCGGGACAATCCCAAGAGACCCAGTACTTC

d_call: TRBD2
v_call: TRBV7-2
j_call: TRBJ2-7
clone_size: few
cdr3_aa: CASSDYSGSYEQYF
cdr3_nt: TGTGCCAGCAGCGACTATAGCGGGAGCTACGAGCAGTACTTC

d_call: TRBD1
v_call: TRBV2
j_call: TRBJ1-3
clone_size: once
cdr3_aa: CASSGDRGRGNTIYF
cdr3_nt: TGTGCCAGCAGTGGGGACAGGGGGCGAGGAAACACCATATATTTT

d_call: TRBD2
v_call: TRBV7-9
j_call: TRBJ2-7
clone_size: many
cdr3_aa: CASTQGLAGGEQYF
cdr3_nt: TGTGCCAGCACCCAGGGGCTAGCGGGGGGCGAGCAGTACTTC